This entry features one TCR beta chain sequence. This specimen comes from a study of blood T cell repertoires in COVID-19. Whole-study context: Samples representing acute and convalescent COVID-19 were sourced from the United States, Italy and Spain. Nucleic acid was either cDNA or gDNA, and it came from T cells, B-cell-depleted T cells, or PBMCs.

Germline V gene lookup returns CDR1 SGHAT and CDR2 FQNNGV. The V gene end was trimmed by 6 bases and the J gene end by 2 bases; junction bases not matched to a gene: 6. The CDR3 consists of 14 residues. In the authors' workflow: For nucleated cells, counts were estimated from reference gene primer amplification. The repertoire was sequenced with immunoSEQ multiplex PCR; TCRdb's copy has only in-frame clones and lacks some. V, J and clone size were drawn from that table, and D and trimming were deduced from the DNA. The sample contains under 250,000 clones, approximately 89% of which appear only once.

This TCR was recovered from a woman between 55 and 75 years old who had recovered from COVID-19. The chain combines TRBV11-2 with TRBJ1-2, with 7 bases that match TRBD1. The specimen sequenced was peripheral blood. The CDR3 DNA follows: TGTGCCAGCAGATCTCACAGGGGCAACTATGGCTACACCTTC. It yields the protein CASRSHRGNYGYTF.